In this sample, the clone carrying this T cell receptor (beta chain) turned up once. Sequencing was performed with immunoSEQ multiplex PCR; in TCRdb, only in-frame clones are kept and a portion is missing. The data contain about 240,000 clones, just under 85% of them singletons. This sample is part of a study of blood T cell repertoires in COVID-19. Study-level background: The origin of the acute and convalescent COVID-19 samples was the United States, Italy and Spain. T cells, B-cell-depleted T cells, or PBMCs provided the cDNA or gDNA that served as material.

Germline V gene sequence: CDR1 SGHRS, CDR2 YFSETQ. The CDR3 sequence is 13 residues long. Trimming cost V 1 base and J 7 bases, with 11 bases left between them. Specimen: peripheral blood. The source of this sequence is a woman older than 75 with acute or convalescent COVID-19. The chain has TRBV5-1 and TRBJ1-2; no clear D gene. For the CDR3, the DNA is TGCGCCAGCAGCTTGTCGGCGGGAACTGGCTACACCTTC. This sequence encodes CASSLSAGTGYTF.